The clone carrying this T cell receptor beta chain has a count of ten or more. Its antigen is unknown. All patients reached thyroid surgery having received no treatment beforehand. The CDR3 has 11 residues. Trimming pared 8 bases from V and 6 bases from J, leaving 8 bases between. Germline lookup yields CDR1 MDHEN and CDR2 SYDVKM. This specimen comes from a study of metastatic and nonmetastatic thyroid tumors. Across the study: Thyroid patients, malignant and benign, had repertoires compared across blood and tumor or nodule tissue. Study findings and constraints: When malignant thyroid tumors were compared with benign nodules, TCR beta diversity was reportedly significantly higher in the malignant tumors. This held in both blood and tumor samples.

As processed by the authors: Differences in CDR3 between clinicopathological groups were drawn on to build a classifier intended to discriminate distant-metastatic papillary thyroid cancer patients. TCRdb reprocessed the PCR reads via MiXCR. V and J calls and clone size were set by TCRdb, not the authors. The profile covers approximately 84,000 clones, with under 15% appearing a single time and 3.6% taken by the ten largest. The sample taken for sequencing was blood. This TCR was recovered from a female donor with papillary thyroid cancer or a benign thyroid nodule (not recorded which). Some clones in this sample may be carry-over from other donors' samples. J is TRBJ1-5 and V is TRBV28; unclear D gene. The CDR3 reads CASARGQPQHF. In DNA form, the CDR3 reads TGTGCCAGCGCACGAGGTCAGCCCCAGCATTTT.